Below, one T cell receptor beta chain is given with its context. This clonotype was detected ten times or more. The clone's antigen remains unknown. Nothing much larger sits one base from this clone, and base qualities are not available. From the second PCR step on, the TCR alpha and beta chain libraries were amplified in separate reactions. CMV status of each donor was established by measuring IFNgamma production from CD4+ T cells after fresh PBMCs were stimulated overnight with CMV viral lysate. Using Miltenyi beads, CD4 T cells were first positively selected, and CD8 T cells were then positively selected from the CD4-negative fraction. Cells were stained for CD3, CD4, CD8, CD45RA, CD27 and a live/dead dye and were sorted on a BD Aria II into four subsets based on CD45RA and CD27. The sorting gate for effector memory cells was CD45RA-CD27-, and the sorting gate for EMRA cells was CD45RA+CD27-. Blood came from a few healthy volunteers, each fractionated into CD4 and CD8 T cells and then into four differentiation subsets. Approximately 120 ml of peripheral blood was collected from each donor, and PBMC were isolated by Ficoll-Paque PLUS density-gradient centrifugation. After sorting, cells were lysed in RLT buffer, RNA was extracted using a Qiagen RNeasy kit, and the extracted RNA was stored at -80 degrees C.

Libraries were made using UMI-ligation and nested PCR. An equimolar mix of two oligonucleotides covering both TRBC1 and TRBC2 was used as the beta constant-region primer. The ligated cDNA went through four rounds of PCR with nested alpha and beta constant-region primers together with the SP2 primer. A single-stranded oligonucleotide containing the SP2 primer and a 12-nucleotide UMI was joined to the 3' end of the cDNA by T4 RNA ligase 1. The ligation reaction was kept at 16 degrees C for about 19-25 hours. To avoid over-amplification, PCR2 was usually performed as a SYBR Green qPCR and halted once a predetermined threshold was reached. Apart from the first purification, every purification step used Agencourt AMPure XP magnetic beads. Libraries were quantified by Qubit and checked on a TapeStation, with a main peak expected near 650 bp. Pooled libraries were sequenced on an Illumina MiSeq with v2 2x251 paired-end kits, typically giving roughly 0.9-2.2 million reads per sample. Each sample's library went into the pool at roughly 4.4 nM, and roughly 4.5-7.5% PhiX was added to help with cluster recognition. Per the authors' processing: Using tag matching that tolerated one base-pair mismatch, Decombinator assigned V and J genes to FASTQ reads that had been processed by Demultiplexor. UMIs were used by Collapsinator to correct both sequencing errors and frequency errors arising from PCR heterogeneity. TCRs were translated and CDR3s were extracted from the conserved cysteine to the FGXG phenylalanine by CDR3Translator, with non-productive sequences being flagged. Gini, Shannon entropy and inverse Simpson indices were calculated on repertoires subsampled to equal numbers of UMI-defined TCRs. Clonotype abundance distributions were fitted to a power law by maximum likelihood within the linear range. On one naive CD8 sample, the pipeline and MIGEC gave similar UMI counts, unique TCR numbers and clonal distributions. The repertoires were searched for about 7,300 CMV-associated CDR3 sequences that had been compiled from VDJdb and a published dataset. Through fastp at Q25 and MiXCR, TCRdb rebuilt clones from the public reads, retaining in-frame beta chains. Here each entry gathers all rows of one CDR3 protein and keeps the most common genes and DNA. It is TCRdb's table, rather than the study itself, that gives the V and J calls and clone size. The sample profile shows 8,500 to 10,000 distinct CDR3 sequences; around 5.6% of them were found once. The ten biggest clones cover roughly 50% of the sample.

Including cysteine and phenylalanine, the CDR3 has 15 amino acids. The DNA shown is the 45-base CDR3, in frame from base 1. Trimming takes 2 bases from V and 2 bases from J, and the germline ends sit 7 bases apart. CDR1 and CDR2, per the germline V gene, are LGHNA and YSLEER. The entry originates in a study of naive and memory T cell subsets (dated by TCRdb to about 2017). In terms of the full investigation: Sorted naive and memory T cell subsets from peripheral blood were analyzed in the study using a UMI-based, open-source pipeline for TCR alpha and beta sequencing. The results of the functional CMV T cell responses matched the IgG serology results in every case. RNA was DNase-treated and reverse transcribed with TCR constant-region primers, mostly using SuperScript III.

What the research found in general, with its limitations: The repertoire findings for the naive and memory subsets could not be validated, as no ground truth was available. Clonotypes were defined as single alpha or beta chain sequences, not paired alpha/beta receptors. RNA-based TCR counts may be affected by expression changes linked to T cell activation and differentiation. Following error correction, more than 95% of naive TCR sequences occurred only once, which made naive abundance distributions much steeper than those of memory subsets. In both CD4 and CD8 cells, a rise in Gini index and a fall in Shannon and inverse Simpson diversity were observed from naive through CM, EM and EMRA. The abundance of TCRs followed a power law with an exponent that differed between naive and memory subsets yet stayed consistent across the three individuals.

The chain is assembled from TRBV4-3 and TRBJ2-6, with a weak D call of TRBD2 (5 bases match). Sequenced sample: CD4+ TEMRA cells from blood. The cell subset or site label on this specimen signifies: effector memory re-expressing CD45RA, CD45RA+ CD27-. This TCR was recovered from a human donor in good health. The base sequence is TGCGCCAGCAGCCAATCCGGGACTGGGGCCAACGTCCTGACTTTC. Translation gives CASSQSGTGANVLTF.